The T cell receptor beta chain described here comes from a study of blood T cell repertoires in COVID-19. Here immunoSEQ multiplex PCR was the method, and the copy in TCRdb shows in-frame clones only, minus some. Among tens of thousands of clones, 86% were seen once, and the ten largest hold around a sixth. Looked up from germline, CDR1 is SGHTA and CDR2 is FQGNSA. The CDR3 totals 19 residues. V lost 5 bases to trimming and J lost 1 base; unmatched junction nucleotides: 9. The sample holds one count of this clone. Sequencing was carried out using peripheral blood. The TCR originated in a woman of 80 years or more with acute or convalescent COVID-19. V usage is TRBV7-2 and J usage is TRBJ2-6; 12 bases align to TRBD1. The CDR3 region is CASSPTGTGGKSGANVLTF. CDR3 coding DNA: TGTGCCAGCAGCCCTACGGGGACAGGGGGCAAGTCTGGGGCCAACGTCCTGACTTTC.